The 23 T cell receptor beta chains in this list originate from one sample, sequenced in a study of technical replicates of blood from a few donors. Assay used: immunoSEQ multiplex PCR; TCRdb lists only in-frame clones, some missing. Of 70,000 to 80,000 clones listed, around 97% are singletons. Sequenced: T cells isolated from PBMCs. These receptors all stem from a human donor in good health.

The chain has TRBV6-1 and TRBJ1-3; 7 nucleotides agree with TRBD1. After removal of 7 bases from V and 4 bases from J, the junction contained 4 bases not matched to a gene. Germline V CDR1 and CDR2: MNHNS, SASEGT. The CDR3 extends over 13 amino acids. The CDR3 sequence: CASTRGDGNTIYF. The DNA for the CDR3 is TGTGCCAGCACCAGGGGGGACGGAAACACCATATATTTT.

The CDR3 DNA reads as TGTGCCAGTTCAAGGGTGGGACAGCAACCGAGGGATACGCAGTATTTT. Its protein product is CASSRVGQQPRDTQYF. This chain links TRBV19 with TRBJ2-3; 7 bases line up with TRBD1. Per germline, CDR1 LNHDA and CDR2 SQIVND (reference sequence). V was clipped by 8 bases and J by 6 bases; unmatched bases: 17. The length of the CDR3 is 16 residues.

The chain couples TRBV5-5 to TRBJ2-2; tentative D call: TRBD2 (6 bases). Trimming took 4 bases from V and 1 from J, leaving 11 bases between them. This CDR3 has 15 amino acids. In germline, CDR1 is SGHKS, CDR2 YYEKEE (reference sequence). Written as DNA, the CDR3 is TGTGCCAGCAGCCAGGCGGGGTGGAACACCGGGGAGCTGTTTTTT. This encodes CASSQAGWNTGELFF. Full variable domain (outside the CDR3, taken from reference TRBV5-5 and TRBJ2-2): DAGVTQSPTHLIKTRGQQVTLRCSPISGHKSVSWYQQVLGQGPQFIFQYYEKEERGRGNFPDRFSARQFPNYSSELNVNALLLGDSALYLCASSQAGWNTGELFFGEGSRLTVL.

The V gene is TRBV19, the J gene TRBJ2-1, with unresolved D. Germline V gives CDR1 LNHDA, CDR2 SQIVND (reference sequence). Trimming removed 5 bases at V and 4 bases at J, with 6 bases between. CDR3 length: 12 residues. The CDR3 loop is CASSYRYNEQFF. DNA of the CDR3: TGTGCCAGTAGTTACCGGTACAATGAGCAGTTCTTC.

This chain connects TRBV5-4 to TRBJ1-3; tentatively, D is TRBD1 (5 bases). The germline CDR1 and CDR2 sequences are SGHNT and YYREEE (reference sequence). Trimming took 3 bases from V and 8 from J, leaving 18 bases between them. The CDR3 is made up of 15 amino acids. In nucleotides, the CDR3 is TGTGCCAGCAGCTCGCGGGACGTAGCGTGGGACACCATATATTTT. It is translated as CASSSRDVAWDTIYF.

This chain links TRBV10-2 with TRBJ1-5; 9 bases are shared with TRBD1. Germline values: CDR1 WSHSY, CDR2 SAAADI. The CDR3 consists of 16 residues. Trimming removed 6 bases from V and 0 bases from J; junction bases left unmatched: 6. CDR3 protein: CASRTGGGNSNQPQHF. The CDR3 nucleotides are TGCGCCAGCAGGACAGGGGGGGGTAATAGCAATCAGCCCCAGCATTTT.

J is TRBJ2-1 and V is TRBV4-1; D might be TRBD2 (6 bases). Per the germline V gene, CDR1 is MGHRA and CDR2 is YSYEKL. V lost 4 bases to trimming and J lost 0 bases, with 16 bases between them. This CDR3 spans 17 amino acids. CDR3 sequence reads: CASSLGGSGGSYNEQFF. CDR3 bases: TGCGCCAGCAGCCTCGGGGGAAGCGGTGGCTCCTACAATGAGCAGTTCTTC.

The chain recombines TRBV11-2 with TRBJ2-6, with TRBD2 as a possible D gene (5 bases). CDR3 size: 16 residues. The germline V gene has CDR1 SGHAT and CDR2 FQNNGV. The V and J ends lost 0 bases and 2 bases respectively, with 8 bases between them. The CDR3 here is CASSLDGVPGANVLTF. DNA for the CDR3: TGTGCCAGCAGCTTAGACGGGGTCCCTGGGGCCAACGTCCTGACTTTC.

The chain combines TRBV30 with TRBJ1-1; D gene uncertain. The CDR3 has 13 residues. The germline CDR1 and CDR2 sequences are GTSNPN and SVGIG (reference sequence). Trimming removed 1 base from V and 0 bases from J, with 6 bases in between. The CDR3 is CAWSANMNTEAFF. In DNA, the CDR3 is TGTGCCTGGAGTGCCAACATGAACACTGAAGCTTTCTTT.

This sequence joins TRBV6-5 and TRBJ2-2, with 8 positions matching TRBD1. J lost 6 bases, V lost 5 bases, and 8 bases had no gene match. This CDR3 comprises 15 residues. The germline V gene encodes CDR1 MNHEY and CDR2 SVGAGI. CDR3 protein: CASSRQDREAGELFF. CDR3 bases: TGTGCCAGCAGTCGCCAGGACAGGGAAGCCGGGGAGCTGTTTTTT.

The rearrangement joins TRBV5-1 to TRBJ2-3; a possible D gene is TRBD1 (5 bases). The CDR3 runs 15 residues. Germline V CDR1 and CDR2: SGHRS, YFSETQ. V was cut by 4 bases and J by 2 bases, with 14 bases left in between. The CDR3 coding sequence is TGCGCCAGCAGCCCGGAGACAGTTTCCACAGATACGCAGTATTTT. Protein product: CASSPETVSTDTQYF.

This chain's CDR3 is CASSQTANYGYTF. The CDR3 DNA is TGTGCCAGCAGCCAAACAGCTAACTATGGCTACACCTTC. This chain joins TRBV13 and TRBJ1-2; D is unclear. This CDR3 has 13 residues. V dropped 5 bases and J dropped 0 bases, with 7 bases sitting between them. The germline V gene encodes CDR1 PRHDT and CDR2 FYEKMQ (reference sequence).

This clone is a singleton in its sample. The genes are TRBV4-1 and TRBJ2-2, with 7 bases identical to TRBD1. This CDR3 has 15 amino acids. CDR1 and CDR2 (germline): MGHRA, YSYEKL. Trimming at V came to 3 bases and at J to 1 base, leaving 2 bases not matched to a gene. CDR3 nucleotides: TGCGCCAGCAGCCAGAGGACAGGGAACACCGGGGAGCTGTTTTTT. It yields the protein CASSQRTGNTGELFF.

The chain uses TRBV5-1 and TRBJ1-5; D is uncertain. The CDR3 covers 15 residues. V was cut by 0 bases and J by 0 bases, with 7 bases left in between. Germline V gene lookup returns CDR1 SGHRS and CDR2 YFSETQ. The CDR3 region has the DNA TGCGCCAGCAGCTTGGCCGGGATTAGCAATCAGCCCCAGCATTTT. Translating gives CASSLAGISNQPQHF.

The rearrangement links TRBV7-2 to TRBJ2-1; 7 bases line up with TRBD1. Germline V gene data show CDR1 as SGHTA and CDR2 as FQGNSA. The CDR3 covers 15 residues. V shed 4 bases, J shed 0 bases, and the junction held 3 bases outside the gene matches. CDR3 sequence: CASSSTGNSYNEQFF. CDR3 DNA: TGTGCCAGCAGCTCGACAGGGAACTCCTACAATGAGCAGTTCTTC. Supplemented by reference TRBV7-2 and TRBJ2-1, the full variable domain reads GAGVSQSPSNKVTEKGKDVELRCDPISGHTALYWYRQSLGQGLEFLIYFQGNSAPDKSGLPSDRFSAERTGGSVSTLTIQRTQQEDSAVYLCASSSTGNSYNEQFFGPGTRLTVL.

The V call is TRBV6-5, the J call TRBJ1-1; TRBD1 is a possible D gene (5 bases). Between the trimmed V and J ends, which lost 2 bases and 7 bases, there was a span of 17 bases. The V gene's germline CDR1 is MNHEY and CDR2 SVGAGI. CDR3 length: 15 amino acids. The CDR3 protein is CASSYNSQGSNEAFF. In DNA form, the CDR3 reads TGTGCCAGCAGTTACAATAGTCAGGGCTCCAATGAAGCTTTCTTT.

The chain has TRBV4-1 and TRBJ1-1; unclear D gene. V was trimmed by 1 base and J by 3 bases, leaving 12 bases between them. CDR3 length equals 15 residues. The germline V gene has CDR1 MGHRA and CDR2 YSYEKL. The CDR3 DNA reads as TGCGCCAGCAGCCAAGGCGTAGGGAGGCACACTGAAGCTTTCTTT. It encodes CASSQGVGRHTEAFF.

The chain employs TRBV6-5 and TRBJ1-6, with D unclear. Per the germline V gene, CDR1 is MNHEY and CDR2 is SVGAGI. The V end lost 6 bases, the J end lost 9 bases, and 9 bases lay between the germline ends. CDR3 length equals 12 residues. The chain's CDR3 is CASSYRSSPLHF. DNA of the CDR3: TGTGCCAGCAGCTATCGGAGTTCACCCCTCCACTTT.

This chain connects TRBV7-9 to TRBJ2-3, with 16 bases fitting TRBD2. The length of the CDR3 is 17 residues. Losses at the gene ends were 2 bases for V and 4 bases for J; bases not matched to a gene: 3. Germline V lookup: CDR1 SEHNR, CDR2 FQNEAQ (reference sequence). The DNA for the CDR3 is TGTGCCAGCAGCTTACCGGGACTAGCGGGAGGGCCAGATACGCAGTATTTT. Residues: CASSLPGLAGGPDTQYF.

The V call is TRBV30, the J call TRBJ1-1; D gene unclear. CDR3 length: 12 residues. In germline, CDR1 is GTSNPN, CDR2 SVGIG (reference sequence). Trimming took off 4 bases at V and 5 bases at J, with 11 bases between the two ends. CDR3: CAWTVSQTEAFF. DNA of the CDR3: TGTGCCTGGACGGTATCCCAAACTGAAGCTTTCTTT.

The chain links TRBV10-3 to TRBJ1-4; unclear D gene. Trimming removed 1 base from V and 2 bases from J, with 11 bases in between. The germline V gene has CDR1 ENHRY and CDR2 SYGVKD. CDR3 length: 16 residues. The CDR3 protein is CAISEFSLQTNEKLFF. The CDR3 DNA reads TGTGCCATCAGTGAGTTCAGTTTACAGACTAATGAAAAACTGTTTTTT.

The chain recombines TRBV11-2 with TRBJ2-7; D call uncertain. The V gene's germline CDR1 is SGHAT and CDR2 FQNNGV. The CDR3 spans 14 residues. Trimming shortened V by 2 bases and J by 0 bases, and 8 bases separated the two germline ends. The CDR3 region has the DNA TGTGCCAGCAGCTTAACGGAGAGCTCCTACGAGCAGTACTTC. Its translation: CASSLTESSYEQYF.

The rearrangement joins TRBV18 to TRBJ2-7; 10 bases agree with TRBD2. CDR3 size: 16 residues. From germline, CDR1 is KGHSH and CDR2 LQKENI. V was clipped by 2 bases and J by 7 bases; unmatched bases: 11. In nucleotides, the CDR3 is TGTGCCAGCTCACCATCGGCCCTAGCGGGAGTTAAGGAGCAGTACTTC. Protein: CASSPSALAGVKEQYF.